The source of this T cell receptor (beta chain) is a study of blood T cell repertoires in COVID-19. Study details: Researchers got acute and convalescent COVID-19 samples from the United States, Italy and Spain. In each case, the material was cDNA or gDNA derived from T cells, B-cell-depleted T cells, or PBMCs.

Authors' methods: It was from reference gene primer amplification that nucleated cell counts were estimated. The protocol was immunoSEQ multiplex PCR, while the TCRdb copy is restricted to in-frame clones and leaves out a portion. V and J calls plus clone size are reproduced from that table; the DNA served to infer D and trimming. The repertoire includes approximately 130,000 clones, around 83% of them detected once, and about 5.5% sits in the top ten. This TCR was recovered from an elderly man with active or convalescent COVID-19. Specimen: peripheral blood.

In DNA form, the CDR3 reads TGTGCCAGCAGGTTTGGGAGTTCCAGTGGCTACACCTTC. It is translated as CASRFGSSSGYTF. J is TRBJ1-2 and V is TRBV5-6; D gene unclear. Per the germline V gene, CDR1 is SGHDT and CDR2 is YYEEEE. This CDR3 spans 13 amino acids. The V end lost 5 bases, the J end lost 7 bases, and 15 bases lay between the germline ends.